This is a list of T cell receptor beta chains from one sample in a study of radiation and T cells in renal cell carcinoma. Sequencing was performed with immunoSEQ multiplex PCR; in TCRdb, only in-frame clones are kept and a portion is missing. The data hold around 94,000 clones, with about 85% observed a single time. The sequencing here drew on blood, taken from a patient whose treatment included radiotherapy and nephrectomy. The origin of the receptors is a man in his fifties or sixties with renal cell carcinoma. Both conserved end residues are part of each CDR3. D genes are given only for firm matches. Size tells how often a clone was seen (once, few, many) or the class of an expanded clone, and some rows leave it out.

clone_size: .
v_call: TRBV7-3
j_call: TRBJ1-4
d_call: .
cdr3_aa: CASSPAPGEKLFF
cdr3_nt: TGTGCCAGCAGCCCGGCCCCAGGCGAAAAACTGTTTTTT

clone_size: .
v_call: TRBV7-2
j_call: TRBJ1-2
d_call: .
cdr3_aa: CASSSDGDYGYTF
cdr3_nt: TGTGCCAGCAGCTCCGATGGGGACTATGGCTACACCTTC

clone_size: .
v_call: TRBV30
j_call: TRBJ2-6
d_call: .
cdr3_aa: CAWSVWESSGANVLTF
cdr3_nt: TGTGCCTGGAGTGTCTGGGAGAGCTCTGGGGCCAACGTCCTGACTTTC

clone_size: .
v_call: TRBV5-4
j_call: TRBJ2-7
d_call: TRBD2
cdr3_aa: CASSTSGGYEQYF
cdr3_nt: TGTGCCAGCAGCACTAGCGGGGGCTACGAGCAGTACTTC

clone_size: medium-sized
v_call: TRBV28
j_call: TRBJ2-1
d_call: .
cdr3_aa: CASSLAYNEQFF
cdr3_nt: TGTGCCAGCAGTTTAGCATACAATGAGCAGTTCTTC

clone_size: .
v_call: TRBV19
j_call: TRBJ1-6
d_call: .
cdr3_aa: CASSMWLRGVNSPLHF
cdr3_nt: TGTGCCAGTAGTATGTGGCTCAGGGGAGTTAATTCACCCCTCCACTTT

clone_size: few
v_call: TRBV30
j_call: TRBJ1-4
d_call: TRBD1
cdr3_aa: CAWSGGTGDSTNEKLFF
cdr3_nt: TGTGCCTGGAGTGGAGGGACAGGAGATTCAACTAATGAAAAACTGTTTTTT

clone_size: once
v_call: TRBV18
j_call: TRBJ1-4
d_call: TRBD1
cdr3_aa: CASSPTGTGSNEKLFF
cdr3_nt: TGTGCCAGCTCGCCGACAGGGACGGGATCTAATGAAAAACTGTTTTTT

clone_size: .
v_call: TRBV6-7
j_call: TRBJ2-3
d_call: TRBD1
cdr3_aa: CASSYRCAQGRGTDTQYF
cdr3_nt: TGTGCCAGCAGTTACAGGTGTGCACAGGGGCGAGGGACAGATACGCAGTATTTT

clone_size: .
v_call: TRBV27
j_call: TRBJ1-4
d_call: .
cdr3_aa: CASSLSPSANEKLFF
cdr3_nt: TGTGCCAGCAGTTTATCGCCGTCGGCTAATGAAAAACTGTTTTTT

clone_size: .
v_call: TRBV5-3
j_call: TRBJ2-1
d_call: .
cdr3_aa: CARSGLPGQKTYNEQFF
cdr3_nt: TGTGCCAGAAGCGGTCTCCCTGGACAGAAAACTTACAATGAGCAGTTCTTC

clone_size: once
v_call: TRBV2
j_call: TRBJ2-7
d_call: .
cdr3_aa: CASSPDSLGYERYF
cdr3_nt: TGTGCCAGCAGCCCTGACAGCCTCGGGTACGAGCGGTACTTC

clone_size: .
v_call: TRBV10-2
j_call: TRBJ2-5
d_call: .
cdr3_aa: CASSEIEGLGETQYF
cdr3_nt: TGCGCCAGCAGTGAGATAGAGGGGTTAGGAGAGACCCAGTACTTC

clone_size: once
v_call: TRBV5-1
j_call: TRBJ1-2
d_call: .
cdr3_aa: CASSLMGDTNYGYTF
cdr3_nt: TGCGCCAGCAGCTTGATGGGCGATACTAACTATGGCTACACCTTC

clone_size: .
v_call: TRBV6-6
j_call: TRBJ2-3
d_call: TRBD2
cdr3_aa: CASSPGTSGGTDTQYF
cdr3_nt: TGTGCCAGCAGTCCTGGGACTAGCGGGGGGACAGATACGCAGTATTTT

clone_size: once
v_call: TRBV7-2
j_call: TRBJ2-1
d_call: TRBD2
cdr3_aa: CASSLVTSGRLQQFF
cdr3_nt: TGTGCCAGCAGCTTAGTTACTAGCGGGAGGTTACAGCAGTTCTTC

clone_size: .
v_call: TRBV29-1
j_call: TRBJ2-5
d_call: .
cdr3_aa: CSVGDSPSTGEQYF
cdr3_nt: TGCAGCGTTGGGGACAGTCCCTCGACGGGGGAGCAGTACTTC

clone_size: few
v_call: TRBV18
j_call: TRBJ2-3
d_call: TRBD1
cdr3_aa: CASSPPGQGSDTQYF
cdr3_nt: TGTGCCAGCTCACCACCGGGACAGGGCTCAGATACGCAGTATTTT

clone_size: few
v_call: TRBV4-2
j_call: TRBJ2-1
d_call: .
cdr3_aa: CASSQDWGGHNEQFF
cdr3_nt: TGTGCCAGCAGCCAAGATTGGGGCGGGCACAATGAGCAGTTCTTC

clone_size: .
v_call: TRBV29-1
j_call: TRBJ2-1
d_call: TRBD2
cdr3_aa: CSVAAGEPYNEQFF
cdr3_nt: TGCAGCGTTGCCGCGGGGGAACCCTACAATGAGCAGTTCTTC

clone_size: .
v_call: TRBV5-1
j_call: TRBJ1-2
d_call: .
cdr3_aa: CASSLEMVVGYTF
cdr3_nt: TGCGCCAGCAGCTTGGAAATGGTTGTTGGCTACACCTTC

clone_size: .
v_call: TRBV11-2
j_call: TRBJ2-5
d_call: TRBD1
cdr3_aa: CASSLVRGRETQYF
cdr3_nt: TGTGCCAGCAGCTTAGTGAGGGGGCGAGAGACCCAGTACTTC

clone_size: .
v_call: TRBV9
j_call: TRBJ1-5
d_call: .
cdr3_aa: CASSPRTGEPQHF
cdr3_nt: TGTGCCAGCAGCCCCCGGACGGGGGAGCCCCAGCATTTT

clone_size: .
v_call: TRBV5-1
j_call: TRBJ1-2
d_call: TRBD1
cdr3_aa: CASSLNPEGQTYGYTF
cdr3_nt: TGCGCCAGCAGCTTGAATCCTGAGGGACAGACCTATGGCTACACCTTC

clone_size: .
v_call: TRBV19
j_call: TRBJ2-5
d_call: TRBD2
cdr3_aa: CASSISGREETQYF
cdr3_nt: TGTGCCAGTAGTATAAGCGGGAGGGAAGAGACCCAGTACTTC

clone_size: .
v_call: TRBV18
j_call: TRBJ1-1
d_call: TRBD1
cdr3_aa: CASSPNRGNTEAFF
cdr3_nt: TGTGCCAGCTCACCCAACAGGGGGAACACTGAAGCTTTCTTT

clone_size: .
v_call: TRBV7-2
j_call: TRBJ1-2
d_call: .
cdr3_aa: CASSLGPANYGYTF
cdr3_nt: TGTGCCAGCAGCTTAGGCCCGGCTAACTATGGCTACACCTTC

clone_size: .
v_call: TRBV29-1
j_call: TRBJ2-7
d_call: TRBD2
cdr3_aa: CSVVAGGPYEQYF
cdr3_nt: TGCAGCGTTGTGGCGGGAGGGCCGTACGAGCAGTACTTC

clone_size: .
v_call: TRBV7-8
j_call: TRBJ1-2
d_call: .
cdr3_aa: CASSLVPSEGYTF
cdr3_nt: TGTGCCAGCAGCTTAGTCCCGTCTGAAGGCTACACCTTC

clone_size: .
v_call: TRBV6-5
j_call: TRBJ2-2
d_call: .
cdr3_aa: CASHTSGRNTGELFF
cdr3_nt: TGTGCCAGCCATACCTCCGGTCGTAACACCGGGGAGCTGTTTTTT

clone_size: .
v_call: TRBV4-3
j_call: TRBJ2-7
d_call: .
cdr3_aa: CASSSSLAYEQYF
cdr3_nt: TGCGCCAGCAGCTCTAGCCTGGCCTACGAGCAGTACTTC

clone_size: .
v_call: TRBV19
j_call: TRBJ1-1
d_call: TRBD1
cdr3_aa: CASRQGRTEAFF
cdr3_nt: TGTGCCAGCAGACAGGGCCGAACTGAAGCTTTCTTT

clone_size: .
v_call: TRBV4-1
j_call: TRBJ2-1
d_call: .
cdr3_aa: CASSQGILTRRVYNEQFF
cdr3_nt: TGCGCCAGCAGCCAAGGAATACTGACTAGACGTGTCTACAATGAGCAGTTCTTC

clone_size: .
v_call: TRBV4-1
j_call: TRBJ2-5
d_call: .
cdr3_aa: CASSQDPGVWETQYF
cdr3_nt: TGCGCCAGCAGCCAAGACCCAGGGGTCTGGGAGACCCAGTACTTC

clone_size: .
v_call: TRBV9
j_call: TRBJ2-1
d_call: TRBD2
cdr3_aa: CASSVGGTSGNNEQFF
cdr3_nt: TGTGCCAGCAGCGTAGGGGGGACTAGCGGAAACAATGAGCAGTTCTTC

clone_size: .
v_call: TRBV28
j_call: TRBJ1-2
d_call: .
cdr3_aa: CASSLRYGYTF
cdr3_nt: TGTGCCAGCAGTTTACGCTATGGCTACACCTTC

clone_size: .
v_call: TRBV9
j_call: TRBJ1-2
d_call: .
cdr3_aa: CASSPGAGRYYGYTF
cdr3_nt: TGTGCCAGCAGCCCTGGGGCAGGGAGATACTATGGCTACACCTTC

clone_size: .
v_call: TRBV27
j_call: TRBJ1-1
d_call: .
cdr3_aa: CASSVQPFMNTEAFF
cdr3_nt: TGTGCCAGCAGTGTTCAGCCCTTCATGAACACTGAAGCTTTCTTT

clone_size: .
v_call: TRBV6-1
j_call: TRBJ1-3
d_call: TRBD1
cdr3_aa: CASSDPGQGRSGNTIYF
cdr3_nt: TGTGCCAGCAGTGACCCTGGACAGGGCCGCTCTGGAAACACCATATATTTT

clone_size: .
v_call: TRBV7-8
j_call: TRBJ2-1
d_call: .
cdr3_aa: CASSLEGQGRQFF
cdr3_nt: TGTGCCAGCAGCTTAGAGGGCCAGGGGCGTCAGTTCTTC

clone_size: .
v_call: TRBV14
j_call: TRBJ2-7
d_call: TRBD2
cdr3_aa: CASSQVGGEQYF
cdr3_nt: TGTGCCAGCAGCCAAGTCGGGGGGGAGCAGTACTTC

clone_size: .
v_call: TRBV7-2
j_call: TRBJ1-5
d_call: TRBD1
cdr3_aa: CASSLVGQVQHF
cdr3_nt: TGTGCCAGCAGCTTAGTGGGACAGGTCCAGCATTTT

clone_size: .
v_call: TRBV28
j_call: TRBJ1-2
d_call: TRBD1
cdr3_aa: CASSSTRTGYGYTF
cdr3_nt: TGTGCCAGCAGTTCGACCCGGACAGGCTATGGCTACACCTTC

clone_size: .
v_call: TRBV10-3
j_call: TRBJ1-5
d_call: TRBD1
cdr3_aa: CAISGQGGRDQPQHF
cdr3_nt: TGTGCCATCAGTGGCCAAGGGGGCAGAGATCAGCCCCAGCATTTT

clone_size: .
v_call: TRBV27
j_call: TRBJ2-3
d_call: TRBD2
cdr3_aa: CASSLWTGGPSTDTQYF
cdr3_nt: TGTGCCAGCAGTTTGTGGACGGGAGGGCCTAGCACAGATACGCAGTATTTT